The present TCR beta chain was sequenced within a study of beta chain features in type 1 diabetes. Study as a whole: Regarding age, gender and cell yields, patients proved similar to healthy donors. Examination spanned about 99 million sorted cells from all samples. Findings of the study overall: Individuals with type 1 diabetes displayed fewer insertions and more deletions at VDJ junctions. Patients with Type 1 diabetes showed moderately but significantly shorter TCRB CDR3s in all four CD4+ subsets.

The CDR3 runs 13 residues. CDR1 and CDR2 (germline): MDHEN, SYDVKM. V gave up 7 bases and J gave up 14 bases, with 20 bases separating them. The whole isolated RNA underwent reverse transcription, so sequencing captured expressed TCRB transcripts. Sequencing used immunoSEQ multiplex PCR; TCRdb keeps in-frame clones, though not all of them. This sample has roughly 250,000 clones, with roughly 20% found just once. This clone was seen a few times. Antigen specificity is unknown. The authors obtained over 95% purity in all sorted populations. Sample: naive CD4+ T cells from blood. V and J are TRBV28 and TRBJ1-4; a possible D gene is TRBD1 (5 bases). The receptor's source is a woman aged 40-49 years with type 1 diabetes. The DNA for the CDR3 is TGTGCCAGCACCCAACCCACAGGATTAGGGCTGTTTTTT. As protein: CASTQPTGLGLFF.